This TCR beta chain was sequenced in a study of early T cells in non-severe SARS-CoV-2 infection. The TCR library protocol attached unique molecular identifiers to the individual cDNA molecules. TCRdb redid the calling of the 5' RACE reads with MiXCR, one entry per CDR3 protein. This table holds 98,000 or so distinct CDR3 sequences, roughly 11% found once. Germline CDR1 and CDR2: MNHEY and SVGEGT. This CDR3 is 16 amino acids long. The ends lost 4 bases at V and 4 bases at J; junction bases unmatched: 12. Sequenced material: whole blood. This chain connects TRBV6-2 or TRBV6-3 to TRBJ1-2; 7 bases line up with TRBD1. This clonotype was sampled from an adult who was a healthcare worker with PCR-confirmed SARS-CoV-2 infection or an uninfected control (not recorded which). CDR3 DNA: TGTGCCAGCAGTTTTCCTCCGACAGGGAGCCCCTATGGCTACACCTTC. It encodes CASSFPPTGSPYGYTF.